This T cell receptor (beta chain) was captured by sequencing in a study of T-cell memory formation after mild COVID-19. The overall study: Clusters of TCRs were largely donor specific.

Trimming left V 4 bases short and J 0 bases short, with 14 bases between. Germline loops: CDR1 SGHRS, CDR2 YFSETQ. This CDR3 is built from 17 residues. This clonotype was seen more than once but under ten times. From the 5' RACE reads, TCRdb called clonotypes with MiXCR, one entry per CDR3 protein. This sample yields 100,000 to 150,000 distinct CDR3 sequences, of which 5% to 6.5% are seen a single time; 2% to 2.5% belongs to the top ten. This TCR derives from an adult woman who had mild COVID-19 (a few samples of this study predate the infection). Cell type and time point are not known. Sequences were obtained from PBMCs or a T cell subset sorted from them (not recorded which). The rearrangement joins TRBV5-1 to TRBJ1-6, with D perhaps matching TRBD1 (6 bases). The CDR3 nucleotides are TGCGCCAGCAGCCGGGACATCTCCAGCTCCTATAATTCACCCCTCCACTTT. Its protein is CASSRDISSSYNSPLHF.